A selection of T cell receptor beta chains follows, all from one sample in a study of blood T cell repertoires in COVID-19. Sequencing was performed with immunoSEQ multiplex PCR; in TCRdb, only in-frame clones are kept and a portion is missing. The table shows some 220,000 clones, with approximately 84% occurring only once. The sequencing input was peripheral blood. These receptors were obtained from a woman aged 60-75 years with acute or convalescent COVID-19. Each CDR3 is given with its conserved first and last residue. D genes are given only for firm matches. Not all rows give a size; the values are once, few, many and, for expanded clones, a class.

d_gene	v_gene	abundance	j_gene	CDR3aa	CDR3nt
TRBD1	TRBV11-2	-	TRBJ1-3	CASSLGQGFGNTIYF	TGTGCCAGCAGCTTAGGACAGGGCTTTGGAAACACCATATATTTT
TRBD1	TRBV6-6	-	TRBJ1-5	CASSHPLGQGVHSNNQPQHF	TGTGCCAGCAGTCACCCGCTGGGACAGGGGGTTCACTCTAACAATCAGCCCCAGCATTTT
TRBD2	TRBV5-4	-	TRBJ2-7	CASSRGGSSYEQYF	TGTGCCAGCAGTCGGGGGGGCAGCTCCTACGAGCAGTACTTC
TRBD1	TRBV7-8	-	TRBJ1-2	CASSFGETGGNYGYTF	TGTGCCAGCAGCTTTGGAGAGACAGGGGGTAACTATGGCTACACCTTC
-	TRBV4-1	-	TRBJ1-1	CASSQAVTVNTEAFF	TGCGCCAGCAGCCAAGCAGTGACAGTGAACACTGAAGCTTTCTTT
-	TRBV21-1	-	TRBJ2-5	CAYLLVEGAVKETQYF	TGTGCCTATCTCCTTGTGGAGGGGGCCGTTAAAGAGACCCAGTACTTC
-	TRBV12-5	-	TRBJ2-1	CASGFSQTDNEQFF	TGTGCTAGTGGTTTTTCCCAGACAGACAATGAGCAGTTCTTC
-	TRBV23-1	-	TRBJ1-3	CASSPGTIYF	TGCGCCAGCAGCCCCGGCACCATATATTTT
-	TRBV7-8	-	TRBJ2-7	CASNLWVGGESYEQYF	TGTGCCAGCAACTTATGGGTAGGGGGAGAAAGCTACGAGCAGTACTTC
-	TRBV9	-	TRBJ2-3	CASSVDLVGALSTDTQYF	TGTGCCAGCAGCGTAGATCTGGTGGGGGCCCTAAGCACAGATACGCAGTATTTT
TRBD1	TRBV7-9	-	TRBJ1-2	CASSLGDSYYGYTF	TGTGCCAGCAGCTTAGGGGACAGCTACTATGGCTACACCTTC
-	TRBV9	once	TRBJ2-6	CASTSFRGAYSGANVLTF	TGTGCCAGCACCTCTTTCAGGGGGGCTTACTCTGGGGCCAACGTCCTGACTTTC
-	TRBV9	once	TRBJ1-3	CASSVDPSSGNTIYF	TGTGCCAGCAGCGTAGACCCGAGCTCTGGAAACACCATATATTTT
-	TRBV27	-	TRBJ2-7	CASSLRGGLTYEQYF	TGTGCCAGCAGTTTAAGGGGGGGCTTAACCTACGAGCAGTACTTC
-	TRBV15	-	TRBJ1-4	CATSRDAQSEKLFF	TGTGCCACCAGCAGAGATGCCCAGTCGGAAAAACTGTTTTTT
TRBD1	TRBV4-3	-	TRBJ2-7	CASSQEQGTYEQYF	TGCGCCAGCAGCCAAGAACAGGGGACCTACGAGCAGTACTTC
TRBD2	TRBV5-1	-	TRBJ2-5	CASSWTSGGPGETQYF	TGCGCCAGCAGCTGGACTAGCGGGGGGCCGGGTGAGACCCAGTACTTC
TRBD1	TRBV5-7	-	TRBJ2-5	CASSPHLTGDETQYF	TGTGCCAGCAGCCCTCACCTGACAGGGGATGAGACCCAGTACTTC
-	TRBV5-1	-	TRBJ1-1	CASSLASSRGDTEAFF	TGCGCCAGCAGCTTGGCTTCGAGCAGGGGAGACACTGAAGCTTTCTTT
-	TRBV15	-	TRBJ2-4	CATSRDNRVSNIQYF	TGTGCCACCAGCAGAGATAACAGGGTTTCGAACATTCAGTACTTC
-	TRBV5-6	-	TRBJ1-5	CASSLGQANQPQHF	TGTGCCAGCAGCCTCGGACAAGCCAATCAGCCCCAGCATTTT
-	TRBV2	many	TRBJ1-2	CASSERQGAYGYTF	TGTGCCAGCAGTGAAAGGCAGGGTGCCTATGGCTACACCTTC
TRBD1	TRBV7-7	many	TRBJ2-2	CASSLGTGLGGNTGELFF	TGTGCTAGCAGCTTAGGGACAGGCCTAGGAGGGAACACCGGGGAGCTGTTTTTT
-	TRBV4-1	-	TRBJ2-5	CASSQQPRGAGETQYF	TGCGCCAGCAGCCAACAACCCCGGGGGGCAGGGGAGACCCAGTACTTC
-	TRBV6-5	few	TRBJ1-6	CASSYLSQGSNSPLHF	TGTGCCAGCAGTTACCTGTCCCAGGGAAGTAATTCACCCCTCCACTTT
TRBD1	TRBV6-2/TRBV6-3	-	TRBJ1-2	CASSTGTGGVYTF	TGTGCCAGCAGTACCGGGACAGGGGGCGTCTACACCTTC
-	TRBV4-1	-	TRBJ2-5	CASSVSDSGRYQETQYF	TGCGCCAGCAGCGTCTCCGATAGCGGAAGGTACCAAGAGACCCAGTACTTC
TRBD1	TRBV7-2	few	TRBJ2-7	CASSGRTGGEQYF	TGTGCCAGCAGCGGACGTACAGGGGGCGAGCAGTACTTC
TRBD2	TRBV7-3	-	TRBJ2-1	CASSLPGSGGAGANEQFF	TGTGCCAGCAGCCTCCCGGGGAGCGGGGGGGCCGGGGCTAATGAGCAGTTCTTC
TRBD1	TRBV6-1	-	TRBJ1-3	CASSEGEGAGNTIYF	TGTGCCAGCAGTGAAGGAGAGGGGGCGGGAAACACCATATATTTT
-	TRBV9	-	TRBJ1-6	CASSGTDGSPLHF	TGTGCCAGCAGCGGGACAGACGGCTCACCCCTCCACTTT
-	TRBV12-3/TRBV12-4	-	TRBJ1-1	CASRRSQGEAFF	TGTGCCAGCAGGCGATCCCAGGGTGAAGCTTTCTTT